This T cell receptor beta chain was obtained from a study of breast tumors, draining lymph nodes, adjacent tissues. General study results and limits: Findings are consistent with lymph node origin and intratumoral expansion of most tumor T cells. Compared with basal-like, luminal-like tumors shared significantly more repertoire with nontumor tissue. Tumor repertoires ranked between lymph nodes and nontumor tissue in diversity, with V and J gene preferences. The lymph node origin of tumor T cells was framed as consistent with a hypothesis, not demonstrated.

This clonotype showed up many times. No antigen is known for it. The conserved phenylalanine or tryptophan is not found at the CDR3 terminus, so this likely reflects a read error. The lymph nodes were axillary draining lymph nodes from breast cancer patients. TCRdb re-analysed the multiplex PCR reads in MiXCR, keeping a single row per CDR3 protein. The table records about 180,000 distinct CDR3 sequences, around a third of them present only once. Source material: axillary lymph node tissue. The source of this sequence is a female donor with breast cancer. Some clones in this sample may be carry-over from other donors' samples.

This CDR3 is CASSSEQGRGSPLHL. The CDR3 nucleotides read TGTGCCAGCAGCTCGGAACAGGGAAGGGGATCACCCCTCCACCTT. The genes are TRBV7-9 and TRBJ1-6, with D perhaps TRBD1 (6 bases). Trimming pared 4 bases from V and 10 bases from J, leaving 17 bases between. Germline lookup yields CDR1 SEHNR and CDR2 FQNEAQ (reference sequence). The CDR3 is 15 residues long.